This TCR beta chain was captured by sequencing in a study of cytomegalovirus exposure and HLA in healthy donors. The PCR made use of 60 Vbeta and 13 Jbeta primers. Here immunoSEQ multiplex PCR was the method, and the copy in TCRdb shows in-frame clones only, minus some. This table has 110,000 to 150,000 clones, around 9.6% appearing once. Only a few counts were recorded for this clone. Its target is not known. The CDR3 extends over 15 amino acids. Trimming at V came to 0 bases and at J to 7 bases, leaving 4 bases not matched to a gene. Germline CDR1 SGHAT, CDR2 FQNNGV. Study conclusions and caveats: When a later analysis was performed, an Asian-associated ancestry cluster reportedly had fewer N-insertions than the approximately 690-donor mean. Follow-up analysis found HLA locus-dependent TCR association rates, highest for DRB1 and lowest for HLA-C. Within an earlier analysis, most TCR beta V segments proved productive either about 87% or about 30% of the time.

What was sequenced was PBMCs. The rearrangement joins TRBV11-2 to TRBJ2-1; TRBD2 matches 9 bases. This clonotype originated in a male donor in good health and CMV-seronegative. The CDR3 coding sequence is TGTGCCAGCAGCTTAGACGGGCTAGCGGGAAATGAGCAGTTCTTC. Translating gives CASSLDGLAGNEQFF.